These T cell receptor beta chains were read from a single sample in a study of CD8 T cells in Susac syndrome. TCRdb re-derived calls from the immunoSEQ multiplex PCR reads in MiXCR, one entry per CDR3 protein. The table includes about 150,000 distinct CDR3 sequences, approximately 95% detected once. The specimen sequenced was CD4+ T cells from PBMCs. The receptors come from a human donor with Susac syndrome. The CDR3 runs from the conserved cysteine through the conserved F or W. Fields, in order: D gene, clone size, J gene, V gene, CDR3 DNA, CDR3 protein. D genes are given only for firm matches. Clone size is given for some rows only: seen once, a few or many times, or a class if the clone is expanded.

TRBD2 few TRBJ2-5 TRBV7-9 TGTGCCAGCAGCCCCTCGGGGGGGAGTCAAGAGACCCAGTACTTC CASSPSGGSQETQYF
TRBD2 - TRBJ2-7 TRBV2 TGTGCCAGCAGTGAGGGAGGGGCCAGCTCCTACGAGCAGTACTTC CASSEGGASSYEQYF
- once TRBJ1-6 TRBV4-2 TGTGCCAGCAGCCGTGGCCGGGACACTAATTCACCCCTCCACTTT CASSRGRDTNSPLHF
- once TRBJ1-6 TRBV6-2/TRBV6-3 TGTGCCAGCAGTGAGGACGTCGAACCCCTCCACTTT CASSEDVEPLHF
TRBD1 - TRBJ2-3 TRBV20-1 TGCAGTGCTAGGGGGACAGGGGGGATAGATACGCAGTATTTT CSARGTGGIDTQYF
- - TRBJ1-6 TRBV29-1 TGCAGCGTTTGCGCCGGAGGAAATTCACCCCTCCACTTT CSVCAGGNSPLHF
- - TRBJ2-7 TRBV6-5 TGTGCCAGCAGCACAATGTCCAGAGGGGGAGACGAGCAGTACTTC CASSTMSRGGDEQYF
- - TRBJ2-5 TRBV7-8 TGTGCCAGCAGCTTAGGGGAGCGGGCCAAGGGGCGAGAGACCCAGTACTTC CASSLGERAKGRETQYF
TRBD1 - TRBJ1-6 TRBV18 TGTGCCAGCTCACCCGGGACAGGGGATAGTTCACCCCTCCACTTT CASSPGTGDSSPLHF
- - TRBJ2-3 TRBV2 TGTGCCAGCAGTGTTTCCAGCACAGATACGCAGTATTTT CASSVSSTDTQYF
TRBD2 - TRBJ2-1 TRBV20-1 TGCAGTGCTGCCCGACTAGCGGGGGATAAGAGAGAGCAGTTCTTC CSAARLAGDKREQFF
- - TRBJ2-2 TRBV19 TGTGCCAGTAGCGACAGGACCGGGGAGCTGTTTTTT CASSDRTGELFF
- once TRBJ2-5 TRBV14 TGTGCCAGCAGCCATCGCCCAGGGGAGACCCAGTACTTC CASSHRPGETQYF
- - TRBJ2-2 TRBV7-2 TGTGCCAGCGGGACTTCGGCGGTCACCGGGGAGCTGTTTTTT CASGTSAVTGELFF
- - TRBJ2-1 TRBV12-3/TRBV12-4 TGTGCCAGCAGCCCTCCCCGGGGGGCAAATGAGCAGTTCTTC CASSPPRGANEQFF
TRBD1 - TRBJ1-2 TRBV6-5 TGTGCCAGCAGTTACTCGACAGGGCCTAACTATGGCTACACCTTC CASSYSTGPNYGYTF
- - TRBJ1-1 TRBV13 TGTGCCAGCAGGGAGAGACGGATGAACACTGAAGCTTTCTTT CASRERRMNTEAFF
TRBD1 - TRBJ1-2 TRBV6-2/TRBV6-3 TGTGCCAGCAGCCAACGACAGGGGGACTATGGCTACACCTTC CASSQRQGDYGYTF
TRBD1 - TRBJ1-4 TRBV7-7 TGTGCCAGCAGCGTCGGGACAGGGTTTGAAAAACTGTTTTTT CASSVGTGFEKLFF
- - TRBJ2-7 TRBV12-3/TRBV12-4 TGTGCCAGCAGTTTAGCGGGGACCGAGCAGTACTTC CASSLAGTEQYF
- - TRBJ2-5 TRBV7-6 TGTGCCAGCAGCGGGATAGGGGAGACCCAGTACTTC CASSGIGETQYF
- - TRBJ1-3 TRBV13 TGTGCCAGCAACCTTATAGCGGGGAGTTCTGGAAACACCATATATTTT CASNLIAGSSGNTIYF
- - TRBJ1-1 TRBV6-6 TGTGCCAGCAGTTACAGCACTGAAGCTTTCTTT CASSYSTEAFF
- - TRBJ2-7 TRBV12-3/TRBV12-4 TGTGCCAGCGCAAGGGACGAGCAGTACTTC CASARDEQYF
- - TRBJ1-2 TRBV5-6 TGTGCCAGCAGCCGGCTACAGGACTTTTATGGCTACACCTTC CASSRLQDFYGYTF
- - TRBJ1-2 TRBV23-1 TGCGCCAGCGCGCATAACTATGGCTACACCTTC CASAHNYGYTF
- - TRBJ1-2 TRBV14 TGTGCCAGCAGCCCATCAACAACTCTTGCCTATGGCTACACCTTC CASSPSTTLAYGYTF
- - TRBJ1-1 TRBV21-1 TGTGCCAGGGCACAGGGACCCCTTTTGAACACTGAAGCTTTCTTT CARAQGPLLNTEAFF
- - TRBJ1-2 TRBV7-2 TGTGCCAGCAGCGTTCCCGATGGCCGGGGCTACACCTTC CASSVPDGRGYTF
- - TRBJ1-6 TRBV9 TGTGCCAGCAGCGTTGGGGAGTCCTATAATTCACCCCTCCACTTT CASSVGESYNSPLHF
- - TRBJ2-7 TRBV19 TGTGCCAGTAATCCGGGTGGGCTGAGCTACGAGCAGTACTTC CASNPGGLSYEQYF
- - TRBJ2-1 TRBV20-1 TGCAGTGCTATGAGGGGCAATGAGCAGTTCTTC CSAMRGNEQFF
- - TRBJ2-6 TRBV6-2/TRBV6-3 TGTGCCAGTTTGGCCCGGGACTCTGGGGCCAACGTCCTGACTTTC CASLARDSGANVLTF
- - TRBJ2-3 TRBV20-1 TGCAGTGCGAGACCTCCTCCGACAGATACGCAGTATTTT CSARPPPTDTQYF
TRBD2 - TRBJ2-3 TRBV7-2 TGTGCCAGCAGCTCTAGCGGGGGGAGGCAAGATACGCAGTATTTT CASSSSGGRQDTQYF
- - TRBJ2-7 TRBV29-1 TGCAGCGTTCTTGAGGGGGTACGGTACTTC CSVLEGVRYF
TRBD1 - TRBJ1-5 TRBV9 TGTGCCAGCAGCCCAGGAGTCGACAGGGGACAGCCCCAGCATTTT CASSPGVDRGQPQHF
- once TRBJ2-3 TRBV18 TGTGCCAGCTCACCAGGGCGCCCCGACACAGATACGCAGTATTTT CASSPGRPDTDTQYF
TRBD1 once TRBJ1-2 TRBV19 TGTGCCAGTAGTATCCAGGGGGAATTGGGTGGCTACACCTTC CASSIQGELGGYTF
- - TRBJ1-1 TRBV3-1 TGTGCCAGCAGCCAATTCCCCCAGGGAGCAAACACTGAAGCTTTCTTT CASSQFPQGANTEAFF
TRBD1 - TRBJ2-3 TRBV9 TGTGCCAGCAGCGTAGACCAGACAGGGGGCACAGATACGCAGTATTTT CASSVDQTGGTDTQYF
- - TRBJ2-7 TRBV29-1 TGCAGCGTAATATACCCGGGAGTGTACGAGCAGTACTTC CSVIYPGVYEQYF